These 16 T cell receptor beta chains originate from one sample sequenced in a study of cytomegalovirus exposure and HLA in healthy donors. The PCR made use of 60 Vbeta and 13 Jbeta primers. Profiled with immunoSEQ multiplex PCR; TCRdb holds only in-frame clones, not every one. Of roughly 250,000 clones in the sample, about four fifths were seen once. Material for sequencing was PBMCs. These receptors were collected from a woman between 40 and 55 years old in good health and CMV-seropositive.

The genes are TRBV5-4 and TRBJ2-7; D is unclear. CDR3 length: 14 amino acids. Germline V lookup: CDR1 SGHNT, CDR2 YYREEE (reference sequence). V lost 5 bases to trimming and J lost 2 bases, with 14 bases between them. CDR3 amino acids: CASRNSGSTYEQYF. The CDR3 DNA reads as TGTGCCAGCAGAAACTCCGGGTCAACCTACGAGCAGTACTTC.

The rearrangement links TRBV7-8 to TRBJ2-1; D gene ambiguous. The V end lost 1 base, the J end lost 8 bases, and 12 bases lay between the germline ends. The CDR3 consists of 14 residues. The germline gives CDR1 SGHVS, CDR2 FQNEAQ. CDR3 residues: CASSLGWVSDEQFF. In DNA form, the CDR3 reads TGTGCCAGCAGCTTAGGTTGGGTGAGCGATGAGCAGTTCTTC. The whole variable domain, filled in from reference TRBV7-8 and TRBJ2-1, reads GAGVSQSPRYKVAKRGQDVALRCDPISGHVSLFWYQQALGQGPEFLTYFQNEAQLDKSGLPSDRFFAERPEGSVSTLKIQRTQQEDSAVYLCASSLGWVSDEQFFGPGTRLTVL.

The chain is built from TRBV4-1 and TRBJ2-7, with TRBD1 matching 8 bases. V shed 3 bases, J shed 2 bases, and the junction held 6 bases outside the gene matches. The CDR3 runs to 15 residues. Looked up from germline, CDR1 is MGHRA and CDR2 is YSYEKL. CDR3 in amino acids: CASSHPGQAAYEQYF. DNA of the CDR3: TGCGCCAGCAGCCACCCGGGACAGGCAGCCTACGAGCAGTACTTC.

The J gene is TRBJ2-5, the V gene TRBV6-5; 8 bases are shared with TRBD2. J was trimmed by 5 bases and V by 3 bases; bases with no gene match: 11. Germline V gene data show CDR1 as MNHEY and CDR2 as SVGAGI. The CDR3 covers 16 residues. The chain's CDR3 is CASSYTAGTRGETQYF. Here the CDR3 DNA reads TGTGCCAGCAGTTATACCGCCGGGACTAGAGGGGAGACCCAGTACTTC.

V is TRBV9 and J is TRBJ2-5; 10 nucleotides match TRBD2. Germline loops: CDR1 SGDLS, CDR2 YYNGEE. This CDR3 is built from 16 residues. J lost 5 bases, V lost 0 bases, and 7 bases had no gene match. The CDR3 protein is CASSVATSGKGETQYF. The CDR3 DNA reads as TGTGCCAGCAGCGTAGCCACTAGCGGGAAGGGTGAGACCCAGTACTTC.

V usage is TRBV5-4 and J usage is TRBJ1-1, with D tentatively TRBD1 (5 bases). Trimming took off 4 bases at V and 5 bases at J, with 18 bases between the two ends. Germline V lookup: CDR1 SGHNT, CDR2 YYREEE (reference sequence). The CDR3 is made up of 15 amino acids. CDR3 region: CASSPGVHGGTEAFF. CDR3 sequence (DNA): TGTGCCAGCAGCCCCGGTGTACACGGGGGGACTGAAGCTTTCTTT.

This clone appeared a single time. The rearrangement links TRBV7-2 to TRBJ2-7, with D possibly matching TRBD2 (6 bases). CDR3 size: 14 residues. The V end was cut by 5 bases, the J end by 3 bases, with 14 bases between. Germline V gene lookup returns CDR1 SGHTA and CDR2 FQGNSA. The CDR3 DNA is TGTGCCAGCAGCCCGGAGGGAGGACACTACGAGCAGTACTTC. It codes for CASSPEGGHYEQYF.

The genes are TRBV5-1 and TRBJ1-1; 7 bases line up with TRBD1. This CDR3 has 13 amino acids. V shed 3 bases, J shed 10 bases, and the junction held 9 bases outside the gene matches. CDR1 is SGHRS and CDR2 is YFSETQ in the germline V gene. The CDR3 reads CASSSEGGLVAFF. The CDR3 DNA sequence: TGCGCCAGCAGCTCAGAAGGGGGCTTAGTAGCTTTCTTT.

The V call is TRBV30, the J call TRBJ1-5, with 8 bases fitting TRBD1. Germline trimming cut 0 bases from V and 0 bases from J; bases unmatched to any gene: 13. Germline-derived CDR1 and CDR2 are GTSNPN and SVGIG (reference sequence). CDR3 length: 19 amino acids. The CDR3 sequence: CAWSVRTGTGGYSNQPQHF. The CDR3 nucleotides are TGTGCCTGGAGTGTCAGGACAGGGACGGGGGGTTATAGCAATCAGCCCCAGCATTTT.

The chain links TRBV7-2 to TRBJ2-7; 11 bases align to TRBD1. Looked up from germline, CDR1 is SGHTA and CDR2 is FQGNSA. The CDR3 consists of 15 residues. After removal of 5 bases from V and 3 bases from J, the junction contained 6 bases not matched to a gene. The CDR3: CASSLGQGAGYEQYF. Here the CDR3 DNA reads TGTGCCAGCAGCCTAGGACAGGGGGCTGGCTACGAGCAGTACTTC.

The rearrangement links TRBV28 to TRBJ2-3; 11 bases match TRBD2. Trimming cost V 5 bases and J 7 bases; bases outside gene matches: 5. This CDR3 spans 14 amino acids. The germline V gene has CDR1 MDHEN and CDR2 SYDVKM. Written as DNA, the CDR3 is TGTGCCAGCAGTCCCGGGACTAGCGGAAATACGCAGTATTTT. Translating gives CASSPGTSGNTQYF.

The V and J genes are TRBV30 and TRBJ2-2, with 7 bases identical to TRBD2. CDR1 GTSNPN and CDR2 SVGIG come from the germline V gene (reference sequence). The CDR3 is 16 residues long. With V trimmed by 3 bases and J by 2 bases, 9 bases remained unmatched. The CDR3 sequence is CAWSLPGTTNTGELFF. CDR3 DNA: TGTGCCTGGAGCCTGCCCGGGACTACTAACACCGGGGAGCTGTTTTTT.

This chain uses TRBV6-5 with TRBJ2-5; TRBD1 agrees at 8 bases. Judging by the DNA end, TRBJ2-7 fits better; the J call may be wrong. Germline V gene lookup returns CDR1 MNHEY and CDR2 SVGAGI. This CDR3 contains 14 residues. For the CDR3, the DNA is TGTGCCAGCAGTCTCGACAGGGGCTCCTACGAGCAGTACTTC. Amino acids: CASSLDRGSYEQYF.

CDR3 amino acids: CASSIWGQGPYEQYF. Written as DNA, the CDR3 is TGTGCCAGTAGTATATGGGGACAGGGACCCTACGAGCAGTACTTC. The chain is built from TRBV19 and TRBJ2-7; 9 bases map to TRBD1. J gave up 2 bases and V 2 bases, and 4 bases lay outside the gene matches. The length of the CDR3 is 15 residues. Germline CDR1 and CDR2: LNHDA and SQIVND (reference sequence).

The chain carries TRBV29-1 and TRBJ1-2; perhaps TRBD1 as D (5 bases). From germline, CDR1 is SQVTM and CDR2 ANQGSEA. The CDR3 has 13 residues. Trimming removed 8 bases at V and 2 bases at J, with 15 bases between. CDR3 in amino acids: CSPGGRVNYGYTF. CDR3 DNA: TGCAGCCCGGGTGGCAGGGTAAACTATGGCTACACCTTC.

CDR3: CASSRDPTPNTGELFF. In nucleotides, the CDR3 is TGTGCCAGCTCCCGAGACCCGACACCGAACACCGGGGAGCTGTTTTTT. J is TRBJ2-2 and V is TRBV18; D is uncertain. Germline V lookup: CDR1 KGHSH, CDR2 LQKENI. The V and J ends lost 6 bases and 0 bases respectively, with 14 bases between them. CDR3 length: 16 amino acids.